The 12 T cell receptor beta chains given below trace back to one sample, sequenced in a study of blood T cell repertoires in COVID-19. Here immunoSEQ multiplex PCR was the method, and the copy in TCRdb shows in-frame clones only, minus some. The sample lists under 250,000 clones, 85% to 90% occurring once. The sequenced material came from peripheral blood. All receptors come from a man aged 50-59 years with COVID-19, enrolled during active disease.

This chain connects TRBV7-9 to TRBJ1-1; a possible D gene is TRBD1 (5 bases). Germline-derived CDR1 and CDR2 are SEHNR and FQNEAQ (reference sequence). Trimming shortened V by 6 bases and J by 1 base, and 21 bases separated the two germline ends. There are 17 residues in the CDR3. DNA for the CDR3: TGTGCCAGCAGACCATCCGAAAGGGGCGCAACGAACACTGAAGCTTTCTTT. Its protein product is CASRPSERGATNTEAFF.

The rearrangement joins TRBV6-2 or TRBV6-3 to TRBJ2-2; TRBD1 might be the D (5 bases). CDR3 length: 13 amino acids. CDR1 MNHEY and CDR2 SVGEGT come from the germline V gene. V was pared by 2 bases and J by 6 bases, with 7 bases between. This chain's CDR3 is CASSYEGAGELFF. The CDR3 DNA sequence: TGTGCCAGCAGTTACGAAGGGGCCGGGGAGCTGTTTTTT.

The chain joins TRBV10-1 to TRBJ2-7, with no clear D. The CDR3 spans 14 residues. Germline V gives CDR1 WNHNN, CDR2 SYGVQD (reference sequence). V was shortened by 0 bases and J by 3 bases, with 9 bases between the two germline ends. The CDR3, as DNA: TGCGCCAGCAGTGAGTCCGGGTCTCACTACGAGCAGTACTTC. Translating gives CASSESGSHYEQYF.

The CDR3 loop is CASSWGRGGTGELFF. The DNA of the CDR3 is TGTGCCAGCAGCTGGGGGCGAGGGGGAACCGGGGAGCTGTTTTTT. This rearrangement joins TRBV11-3 to TRBJ2-2; tentatively, D is TRBD1 (6 bases). CDR1 and CDR2 (germline): SGHNT, YENEEA. The CDR3 is 15 residues long. V was cut by 4 bases and J by 5 bases, with 14 bases left in between.

J is TRBJ2-7 and V is TRBV7-6; TRBD1 might be the D (6 bases). The CDR3 loop spans 16 amino acids. The ends were cut back, 4 bases at V and 0 bases at J, with 16 bases in the middle. The V gene's germline CDR1 is SGHVS and CDR2 FNYEAQ. CDR3 sequence reads: CASSSHHREISYEQYF. Written as DNA, the CDR3 is TGTGCCAGCAGCTCCCATCACAGGGAGATCTCCTACGAGCAGTACTTC.

The chain has TRBV30 and TRBJ1-6; 9 bases fit TRBD1. The CDR3 has 16 residues. CDR1 is GTSNPN, CDR2 SVGIG, per germline (reference sequence). Trimming removed 1 base from V and 0 bases from J; junction bases left unmatched: 1. CDR3 DNA: TGTGCCTGGAGTGGACAGGGGGGCTCCTATAATTCACCCCTCCACTTT. It is translated as CAWSGQGGSYNSPLHF. Filled out from reference TRBV30 and TRBJ1-6, the complete variable domain reads SQTIHQWPATLVQPVGSPLSLECTVEGTSNPNLYWYRQAAGRGLQLLFYSVGIGQISSEVPQNLSASRPQDRQFILSSKKLLLSDSGFYLCAWSGQGGSYNSPLHFGNGTRLTVT.

The chain is built from TRBV11-3 and TRBJ2-2; TRBD1 matches at 7 bases. CDR1 is SGHNT and CDR2 is YENEEA in the germline V gene. The length of the CDR3 is 15 residues. The V and J ends lost 0 bases and 3 bases, in that order; junction bases with no gene match: 1. The CDR3 sequence is CASSLETGYTGELFF. The CDR3 region has the DNA TGTGCCAGCAGCTTAGAGACAGGGTACACCGGGGAGCTGTTTTTT.

This clone has more than one count but fewer than ten. The rearrangement joins TRBV18 to TRBJ2-1, with D perhaps TRBD1 (6 bases). The CDR3 runs 13 residues. Germline CDR1 reads KGHSH; CDR2 reads LQKENI. The V end lost 2 bases, the J end lost 10 bases, and 12 bases lay between the germline ends. CDR3 DNA sequence: TGTGCCAGCTCACCAGACAGGTACGGGGAGCAGTTCTTC. It codes for CASSPDRYGEQFF.

In this sample, this clone turned up a few times. This chain links TRBV11-1 with TRBJ2-1, with 7 bases lining up with TRBD2. After removal of 5 bases from V and 7 bases from J, the junction contained 11 bases not matched to a gene. Germline values: CDR1 SGHAT, CDR2 FQDESV (reference sequence). The CDR3 covers 15 residues. CDR3 sequence (DNA): TGTGCCAGCAGCCACGTATCGGGCGGGGGAAATGAGCAGTTCTTC. Protein product: CASSHVSGGGNEQFF.

The chain is built from TRBV11-2 and TRBJ2-3, with D unclear. The length of the CDR3 is 14 residues. Deletions cut 5 bases from V and 3 bases from J, with 12 bases between. Germline CDR1 reads SGHAT; CDR2 reads FQNNGV. The CDR3 DNA reads TGTGCCAGCAGCCCCAACTCCTGGACAGATACGCAGTATTTT. Its protein is CASSPNSWTDTQYF.

In its sample, this clone was seen once. The rearrangement links TRBV5-1 to TRBJ1-1; D unresolved. The CDR3 spans 13 residues. Germline V CDR1 and CDR2: SGHRS, YFSETQ. Trimming pared 4 bases from V and 4 bases from J, leaving 11 bases between. Written as DNA, the CDR3 is TGCGCCAGCAGCACTACCCTGGCCACTGAAGCTTTCTTT. It yields the protein CASSTTLATEAFF.

The V and J genes are TRBV6-6 and TRBJ1-1, with TRBD1 identical over 7 bases. With 7 bases clipped from V and 7 bases from J, the junction kept 9 bases outside the gene matches. This CDR3 has 13 residues. Germline CDR1 is MNHNY and CDR2 is SVGAGI (reference sequence). The CDR3 loop reads CASTGGGRFEAFF. CDR3 sequence (DNA): TGTGCCAGCACGGGAGGGGGCCGGTTTGAAGCTTTCTTT.